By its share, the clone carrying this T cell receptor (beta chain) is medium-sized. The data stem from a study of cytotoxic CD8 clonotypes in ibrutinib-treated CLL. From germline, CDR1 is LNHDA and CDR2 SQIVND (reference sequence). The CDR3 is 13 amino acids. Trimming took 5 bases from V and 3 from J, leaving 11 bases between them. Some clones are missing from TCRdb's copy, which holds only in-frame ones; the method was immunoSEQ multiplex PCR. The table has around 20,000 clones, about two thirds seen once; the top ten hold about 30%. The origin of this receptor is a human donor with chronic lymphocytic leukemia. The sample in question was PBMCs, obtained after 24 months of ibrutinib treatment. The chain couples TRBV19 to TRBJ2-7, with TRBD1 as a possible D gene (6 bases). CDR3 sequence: CASSLGTSYEQYF. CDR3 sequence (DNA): TGTGCCAGTAGTCTTGGGACAAGCTACGAGCAGTACTTC.